The entry below describes one T cell receptor beta chain. These data belong to a study of cytotoxic CD8 clonotypes in ibrutinib-treated CLL. V was trimmed by 1 base and J by 1 base, leaving 8 bases between them. The CDR3 sequence is 15 residues long. The germline CDR1 and CDR2 sequences are SGHRS and YFSETQ. Libraries were prepared by immunoSEQ multiplex PCR; TCRdb keeps only in-frame clonotypes and omits some of them. The table lists about 150,000 clones, about 75% of them singletons. Sequencing was performed on PBMCs, taken after 24 months of ibrutinib treatment. The TCR originated in a human donor with chronic lymphocytic leukemia. This sequence joins TRBV5-1 and TRBJ2-2; D is unclear. CDR3 sequence (DNA): TGCGCCAGCAGCTTGCCCGCGGAGAACACCGGGGAGCTGTTTTTT. Protein: CASSLPAENTGELFF.